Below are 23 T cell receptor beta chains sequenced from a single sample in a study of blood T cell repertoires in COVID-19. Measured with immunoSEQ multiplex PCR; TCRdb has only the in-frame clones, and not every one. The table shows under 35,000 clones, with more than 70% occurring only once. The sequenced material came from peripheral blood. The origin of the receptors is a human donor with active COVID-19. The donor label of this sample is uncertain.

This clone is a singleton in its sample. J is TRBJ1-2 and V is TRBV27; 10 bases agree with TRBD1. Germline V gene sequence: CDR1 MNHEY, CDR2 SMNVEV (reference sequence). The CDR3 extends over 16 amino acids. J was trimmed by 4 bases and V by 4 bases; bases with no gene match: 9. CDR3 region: CASSSLRGTGVYGYTF. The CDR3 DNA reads TGTGCCAGCAGTTCGCTCCGCGGGACAGGGGTCTATGGCTACACCTTC.

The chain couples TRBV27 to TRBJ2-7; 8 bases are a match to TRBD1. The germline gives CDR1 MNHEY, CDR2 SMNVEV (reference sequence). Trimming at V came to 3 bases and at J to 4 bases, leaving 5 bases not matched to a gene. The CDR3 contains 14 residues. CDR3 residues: CASSFSGTGYEQYF. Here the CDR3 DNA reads TGTGCCAGCAGTTTCTCCGGGACAGGTTACGAGCAGTACTTC.

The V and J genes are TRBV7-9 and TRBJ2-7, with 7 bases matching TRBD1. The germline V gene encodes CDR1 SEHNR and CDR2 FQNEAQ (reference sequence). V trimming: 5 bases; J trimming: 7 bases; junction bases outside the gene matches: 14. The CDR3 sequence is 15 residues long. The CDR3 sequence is CASSAPRDRYLEQYF. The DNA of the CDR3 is TGTGCCAGCAGCGCCCCCCGGGACAGATATTTGGAGCAGTACTTC.

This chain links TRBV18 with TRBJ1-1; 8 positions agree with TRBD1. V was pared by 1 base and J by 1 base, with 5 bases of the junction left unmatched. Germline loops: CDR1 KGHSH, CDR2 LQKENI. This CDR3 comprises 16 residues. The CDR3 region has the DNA TGTGCCAGCTCACCACTGGACAGGGTTTCGAACACTGAAGCTTTCTTT. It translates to CASSPLDRVSNTEAFF.

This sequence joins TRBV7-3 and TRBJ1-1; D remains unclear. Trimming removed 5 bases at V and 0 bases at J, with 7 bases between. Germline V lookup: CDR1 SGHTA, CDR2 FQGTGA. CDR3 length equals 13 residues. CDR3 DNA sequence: TGTGCCAGCAGCCCTAGTATGAACACTGAAGCTTTCTTT. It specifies CASSPSMNTEAFF.

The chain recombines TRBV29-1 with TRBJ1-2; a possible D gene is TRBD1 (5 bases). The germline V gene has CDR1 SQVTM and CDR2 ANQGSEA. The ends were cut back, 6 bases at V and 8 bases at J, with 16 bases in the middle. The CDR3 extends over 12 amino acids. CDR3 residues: CSVKGGERGYTF. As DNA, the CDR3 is TGCAGCGTGAAAGGAGGGGAAAGGGGCTACACCTTC.

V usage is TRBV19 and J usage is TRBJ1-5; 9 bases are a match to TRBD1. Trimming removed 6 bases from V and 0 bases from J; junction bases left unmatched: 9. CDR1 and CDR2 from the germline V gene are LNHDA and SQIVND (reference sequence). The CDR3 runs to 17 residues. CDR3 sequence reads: CASRPGQGTYSNQPQHF. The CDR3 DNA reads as TGTGCCAGTAGACCAGGACAGGGGACTTATAGCAATCAGCCCCAGCATTTT.

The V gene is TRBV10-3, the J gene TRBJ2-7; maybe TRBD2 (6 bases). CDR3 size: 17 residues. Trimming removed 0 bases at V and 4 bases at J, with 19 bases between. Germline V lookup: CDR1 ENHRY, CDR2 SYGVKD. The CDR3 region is CAISESPFGLQKYEQYF. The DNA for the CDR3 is TGTGCCATCAGTGAGTCCCCCTTCGGACTACAAAAATACGAGCAGTACTTC.

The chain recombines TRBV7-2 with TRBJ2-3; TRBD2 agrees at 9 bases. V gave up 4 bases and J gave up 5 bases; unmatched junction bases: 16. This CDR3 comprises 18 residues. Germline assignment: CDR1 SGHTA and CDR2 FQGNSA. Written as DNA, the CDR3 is TGTGCCAGCAGCTCACGCCTATCTAGCGGGACGGGGGGAGATACGCAGTATTTT. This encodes CASSSRLSSGTGGDTQYF.

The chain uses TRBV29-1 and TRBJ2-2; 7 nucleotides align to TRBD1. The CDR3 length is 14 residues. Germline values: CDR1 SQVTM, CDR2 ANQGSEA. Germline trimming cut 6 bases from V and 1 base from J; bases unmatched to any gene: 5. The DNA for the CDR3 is TGCAGCGTCTGGACAGGAAAGAACACCGGGGAGCTGTTTTTT. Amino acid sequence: CSVWTGKNTGELFF.

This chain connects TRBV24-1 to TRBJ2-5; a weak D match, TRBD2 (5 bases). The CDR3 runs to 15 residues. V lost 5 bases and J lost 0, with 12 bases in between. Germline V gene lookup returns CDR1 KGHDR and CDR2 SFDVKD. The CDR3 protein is CATSAGGLHQETQYF. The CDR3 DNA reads TGTGCCACCAGTGCCGGCGGGCTTCACCAAGAGACCCAGTACTTC.

CDR3 in DNA: TGTGCCAGTAGTCCAGTCCCAGGGAAGGAGACCCAGTACTTC. Residues: CASSPVPGKETQYF. This sequence joins TRBV19 and TRBJ2-5, with D possibly matching TRBD1 (5 bases). This CDR3 is built from 14 residues. Trimming cost V 5 bases and J 5 bases, with 15 bases left between them. Germline V CDR1 and CDR2: LNHDA, SQIVND (reference sequence).

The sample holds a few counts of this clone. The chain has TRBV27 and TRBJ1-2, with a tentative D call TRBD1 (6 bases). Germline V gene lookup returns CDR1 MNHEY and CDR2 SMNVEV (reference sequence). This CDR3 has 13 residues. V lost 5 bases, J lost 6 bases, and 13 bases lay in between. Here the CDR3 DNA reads TGTGCCAGCAGTCCACAGACAGGAAATGGCTACACCTTC. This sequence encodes CASSPQTGNGYTF.

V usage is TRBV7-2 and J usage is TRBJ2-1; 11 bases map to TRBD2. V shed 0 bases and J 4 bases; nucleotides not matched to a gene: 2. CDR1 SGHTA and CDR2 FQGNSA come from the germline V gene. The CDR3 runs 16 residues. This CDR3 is CASSLATSGGYNEQFF. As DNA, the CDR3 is TGTGCCAGCAGCTTAGCTACTAGCGGGGGATACAATGAGCAGTTCTTC.

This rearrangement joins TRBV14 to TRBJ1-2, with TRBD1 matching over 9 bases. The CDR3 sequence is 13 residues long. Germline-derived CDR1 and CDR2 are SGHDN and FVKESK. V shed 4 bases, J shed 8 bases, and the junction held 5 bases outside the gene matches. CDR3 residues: CASSRDRDQGYTF. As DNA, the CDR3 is TGTGCCAGCAGCCGGGACAGGGACCAGGGCTACACCTTC.

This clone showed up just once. In DNA form, the CDR3 reads TGTGCCAGTGTGCCTGGGACAGCAAATCAGCCCCAGCATTTT. Encoded protein: CASVPGTANQPQHF. The rearrangement joins TRBV28 to TRBJ1-5; 7 bases fit TRBD1. CDR1 and CDR2 (germline): MDHEN, SYDVKM. With 9 bases clipped from V and 4 bases from J, the junction kept 9 bases outside the gene matches. The CDR3 loop spans 14 amino acids.

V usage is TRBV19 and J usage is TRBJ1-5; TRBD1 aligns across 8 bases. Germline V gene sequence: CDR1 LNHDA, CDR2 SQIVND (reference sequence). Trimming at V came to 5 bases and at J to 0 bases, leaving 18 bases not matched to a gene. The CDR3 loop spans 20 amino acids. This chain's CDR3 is CASSVNGQGYGRYSNQPQHF. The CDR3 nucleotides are TGTGCCAGTAGTGTAAACGGACAGGGTTACGGAAGGTATAGCAATCAGCCCCAGCATTTT.

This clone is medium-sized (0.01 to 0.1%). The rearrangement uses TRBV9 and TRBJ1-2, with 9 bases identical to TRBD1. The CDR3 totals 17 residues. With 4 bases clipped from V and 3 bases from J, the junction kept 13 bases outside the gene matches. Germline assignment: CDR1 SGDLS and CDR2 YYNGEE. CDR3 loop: CASSPLYYRGQDYGYTF. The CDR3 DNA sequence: TGTGCCAGCAGCCCCCTATACTACAGGGGGCAGGACTATGGCTACACCTTC.

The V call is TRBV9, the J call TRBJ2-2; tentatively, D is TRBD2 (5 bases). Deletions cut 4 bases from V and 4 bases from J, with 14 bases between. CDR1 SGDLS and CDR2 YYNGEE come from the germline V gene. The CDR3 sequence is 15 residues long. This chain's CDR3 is CASSPRVGSTGELFF. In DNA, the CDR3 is TGTGCCAGCAGCCCACGCGTTGGGAGCACCGGGGAGCTGTTTTTT.

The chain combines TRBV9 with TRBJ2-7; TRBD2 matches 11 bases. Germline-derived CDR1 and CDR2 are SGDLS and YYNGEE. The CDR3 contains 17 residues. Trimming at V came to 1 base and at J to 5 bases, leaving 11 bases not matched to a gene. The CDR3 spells CASSVKVPASGGHEQYF. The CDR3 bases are TGTGCCAGCAGCGTAAAGGTTCCGGCTAGCGGGGGGCACGAGCAGTACTTC.

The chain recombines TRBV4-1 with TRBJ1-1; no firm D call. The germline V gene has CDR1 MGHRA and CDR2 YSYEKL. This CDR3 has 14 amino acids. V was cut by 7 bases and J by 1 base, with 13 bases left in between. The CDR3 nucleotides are TGCGCCAGCAACCCAGTTATATCGAACACTGAAGCTTTCTTT. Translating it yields CASNPVISNTEAFF.

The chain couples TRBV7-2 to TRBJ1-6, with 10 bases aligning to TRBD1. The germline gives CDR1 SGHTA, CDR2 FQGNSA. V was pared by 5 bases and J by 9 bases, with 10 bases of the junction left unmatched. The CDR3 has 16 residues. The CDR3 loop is CASSISPGQGSSPLHF. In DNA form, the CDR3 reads TGTGCCAGCAGCATCTCCCCGGGACAGGGGAGTTCACCCCTCCACTTT.

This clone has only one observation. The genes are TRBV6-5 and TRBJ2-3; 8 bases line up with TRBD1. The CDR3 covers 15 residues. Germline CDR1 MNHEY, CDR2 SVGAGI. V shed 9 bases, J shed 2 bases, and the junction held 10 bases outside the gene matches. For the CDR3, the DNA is TGTGCCAGTGGAGGACAGGGCGGACCCACAGATACGCAGTATTTT. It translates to CASGGQGGPTDTQYF.